The present entry profiles one T cell receptor (beta chain) with its context. The specificity of this receptor is unknown. No much larger clone is present one base from it, and per-base qualities are unavailable. These data come from a study of CD8 T cells in ankylosing spondylitis (dated by TCRdb to the late 2010s). Regarding the research as a whole: The study set out to find disease-linked TCR variants by profiling T cell receptor beta repertoires in ankylosing spondylitis patients and healthy donors. Peripheral blood was sampled, and synovial fluid was also collected from ankylosing spondylitis patients. The full study cohort comprised 25 ankylosing spondylitis patients and 110 or so healthy donors. Study-wide conclusions, independent of this receptor: Blood from ankylosing spondylitis patients appeared to be characterized by a TCR beta motif made up of several highly homologous amino acid variants. The disease-linked clones were reported to be significantly enriched in matched synovial fluid samples from ankylosing spondylitis patients. The disease-linked clones had a CD8+ phenotype and were found at relatively low frequencies in peripheral blood. Some TCR beta motif variants had previously been reported in synovial fluid and blood of reactive arthritis patients, which suggested common disease-initiation mechanisms.

Sequencing was carried out with an Illumina HiSeq 2500. TCR beta libraries were prepared by quantitative 5'-RACE with molecular barcodes. The paper's data handling went like this. Disease-linked TCR variants were identified with a new computational method built on a probabilistic model of VDJ rearrangement. The raw public data were reprocessed by TCRdb itself: fastp quality trimming at Q25, MiXCR clonotype calling, in-frame beta chains only. Each entry is one CDR3 protein sequence, shown with its most common DNA and genes. These V and J calls originate from TCRdb's pipeline instead of the authors' own analysis. The sample table records some 330,000 distinct CDR3 sequences; around 8% of these occur just once. Together, the top ten hold about 14% of the sample. The germline V gene specifies SNHLY as CDR1 and FYNNEI as CDR2. The CDR3 measures 13 amino acids from cysteine to phenylalanine. The retained sequence is limited to the CDR3, 39 bases, with the frame set at the first base. Unmatched junction bases come to 8, with V trimmed by 8 bases and J by 9 bases.

The TCR sequence derives from a male donor with ankylosing spondylitis. This receptor chain uses TRBV2 and TRBJ2-1, with 9 junctional bases fitting TRBD2. Material for sequencing was blood, either unsorted or a sorted T cell fraction (not recorded which). The DNA sequence is given as TGTGCCAGCTTTAGCGGGAGCCTGGGTGAGCAGTTCTTC. It is translated as CASFSGSLGEQFF.